These T cell receptor beta chains were read from a single sample in a study of tumor-infiltrating lymphocytes in primary liver carcinoma. TCRdb redid the calling of the multiplex PCR reads with MiXCR, one entry per CDR3 protein. The sample has 150,000 to 200,000 distinct CDR3 sequences; over 50% are singletons. Sequencing input: peripheral blood. The origin of the receptors is a man aged 35 to 55 with primary liver carcinoma and hepatitis B virus infection. Each CDR3 is given with its conserved first and last residue. Each record gives: D gene, clone size, V gene, J gene, CDR3 DNA, CDR3 protein. A D gene is named only where the DNA matches it firmly. Clone size is not always given. Where it is, it says once, few, many or a class for expanded clones.

D: -
size: -
V: TRBV25-1
J: TRBJ2-3
DNA: TGTGCCAGCTTAGGAGGGAGAGCAGATACGCAGTATTTT
CDR3: CASLGGRADTQYF

D: TRBD1
size: -
V: TRBV11-1
J: TRBJ2-2
DNA: TGTGCCAGCAGCCTTGGACAGGTGTCCACCGGGGAGCTCTTTTTT
CDR3: CASSLGQVSTGELFF

D: TRBD2
size: few
V: TRBV6-5
J: TRBJ2-7
DNA: TGTGCCAGCAGCTTAGCGGGAGGGCCCCGAGGCGAGCAGTACTTC
CDR3: CASSLAGGPRGEQYF

D: -
size: -
V: TRBV5-4
J: TRBJ1-1
DNA: TGTGCCAGCAGCCCGGGGGCTCGGCCGGATGGCACTGAAGCTTTCTTT
CDR3: CASSPGARPDGTEAFF

D: -
size: -
V: TRBV5-1
J: TRBJ2-3
DNA: TGCGCCAGCAGCTTGGTGGCGGCCACCACAGATACGCAGTATTTT
CDR3: CASSLVAATTDTQYF

D: -
size: -
V: TRBV11-2
J: TRBJ2-3
DNA: TGTGCCAGCAGTCCCGCAACCGTAGCTCCTCCGGGGGATACGCAGTATTTT
CDR3: CASSPATVAPPGDTQYF

D: -
size: -
V: TRBV12-3/TRBV12-4
J: TRBJ2-7
DNA: TGTGCCAGCAGTTTCGAGGGCCTTACTGTGGAGCAGTACTTC
CDR3: CASSFEGLTVEQYF

D: -
size: -
V: TRBV6-1
J: TRBJ1-2
DNA: TGTGCCAGCATCGTGCTGAATAACTATGGCTACACCTTC
CDR3: CASIVLNNYGYTF

D: -
size: -
V: TRBV6-2/TRBV6-3
J: TRBJ2-2
DNA: TGTGTCAGCAGCGACTTCGATCATGGCACCGGGGAGCTGTTTTTT
CDR3: CVSSDFDHGTGELFF

D: -
size: few
V: TRBV6-5
J: TRBJ2-3
DNA: TGTGCCAGCAGTTACGTGGGCCCGATGGATACGCAGTATTTT
CDR3: CASSYVGPMDTQYF

D: TRBD2
size: -
V: TRBV4-2
J: TRBJ2-7
DNA: TGTGCCAGCAGCCAAGAGGTCCTAGCGGGTTGGCGGGGAAGGCAGTACTTC
CDR3: CASSQEVLAGWRGRQYF

D: TRBD2
size: -
V: TRBV6-2/TRBV6-3
J: TRBJ2-7
DNA: TGTGCCAGCAGTTACGGGACTAGCGGGAGCGGCGAGCAGTACTTC
CDR3: CASSYGTSGSGEQYF

D: -
size: -
V: TRBV4-1
J: TRBJ1-2
DNA: TGCGCCAGCAGCCGGGGACGGACTAACTATGGCTACACCTTC
CDR3: CASSRGRTNYGYTF

D: -
size: -
V: TRBV4-1
J: TRBJ2-2
DNA: TGCGCCAGCAGCCTTCAGGGACCCGGGGAGCTGTTTTTT
CDR3: CASSLQGPGELFF

D: -
size: -
V: TRBV20-1
J: TRBJ1-1
DNA: TGCAGTGCTGAGGGGAGGGATGGGGTCCAAAATGAAGCTTTCTTT
CDR3: CSAEGRDGVQNEAFF